Listed below are T cell receptor beta chains from one sample, sequenced in a study of T cells in Graves' hyperthyroidism and ophthalmopathy. From the multiplex PCR reads, TCRdb called clonotypes with MiXCR, one entry per CDR3 protein. The sample contains hundreds of thousands of distinct CDR3 sequences, roughly 15% of which appear only once. Sequencing input: blood. These receptor sequences come from a man in his late teens or twenties with Graves' ophthalmopathy. Each CDR3 is given with its conserved first and last residue. Fields, in order: D gene, J gene, clone size, V gene, CDR3 protein, CDR3 DNA. D genes are given only for firm matches. Where a row states a size, it is once, few, many or the class of an expanded clone; other rows omit it.

>NA|TRBJ1-2|many|TRBV28
CASRQGLYGYTF
TGTGCCAGCAGACAGGGATTATATGGCTACACCTTC
>NA|TRBJ1-6|NA|TRBV18
CASSPIEGWTPLHF
TGTGCCAGCTCACCAATTGAGGGATGGACACCCCTCCACTTT
>NA|TRBJ2-7|many|TRBV11-2
CASSLVGYSYEQYF
TGTGCCAGCAGCTTAGTTGGTTACTCCTACGAGCAGTACTTC
>TRBD1|TRBJ2-5|NA|TRBV4-1
CASSQAGSRDRGREDLGQTQYF
TGCGCCAGCAGCCAAGCGGGATCCCGGGACAGGGGGCGGGAGGATTTGGGTCAGACCCAGTACTTC
>TRBD2|TRBJ2-2|NA|TRBV7-2
CASNKLAGGNTGELFF
TGTGCCAGCAACAAACTAGCGGGGGGTAATACCGGGGAGCTGTTTTTT
>NA|TRBJ2-5|many|TRBV18
CASSPSVETQYF
TGTGCCAGCTCGCCATCCGTTGAGACCCAGTACTTC
>TRBD2|TRBJ2-7|NA|TRBV6-4
CASSYGTAGGPLEQYF
TGTGCCAGCAGTTACGGTACAGCGGGGGGGCCGTTGGAGCAGTACTTC
>NA|TRBJ1-3|NA|TRBV2
CASRLGNTIYF
TGTGCCAGCCGATTAGGGAACACCATATATTTT
>NA|TRBJ1-5|NA|TRBV7-8
CASSLVSGWGNQPQHF
TGTGCCAGCAGCTTAGTATCGGGGTGGGGCAATCAGCCCCAGCATTTT
>TRBD2|TRBJ2-1|many|TRBV6-1
CASSEWEGYNEQFF
TGTGCCAGCAGTGAGTGGGAGGGTTACAATGAGCAGTTCTTC
>NA|TRBJ1-1|many|TRBV5-1
CASSLDGGNTEAFF
TGCGCCAGCAGCTTGGATGGGGGGAACACTGAAGCTTTCTTT
>NA|TRBJ1-3|many|TRBV20-1
CSSRGYDGNTIYF
TGCAGTTCACGAGGCTATGATGGAAACACCATATATTTT
>TRBD1|TRBJ1-3|NA|TRBV9
CASSSDREYNTIYF
TGTGCCAGCAGCTCGGACAGGGAGTATAACACCATATATTTT
>TRBD1|TRBJ1-2|many|TRBV2
CASSERGRGYGYTF
TGTGCCAGCAGTGAAAGGGGGCGCGGGTATGGCTACACCTTC
>TRBD2|TRBJ2-1|few|TRBV9
CASSVAGTSLTEQFF
TGTGCCAGCAGCGTAGCTGGGACTAGTCTTACTGAGCAGTTCTTC
>NA|TRBJ2-3|many|TRBV12-3/TRBV12-4
CASSLRRYLTQYF
TGTGCCAGCAGCCTGAGACGGTACCTTACGCAGTATTTT
>NA|TRBJ1-2|NA|TRBV27
CASSTQSDSPGYGYTF
TGTGCCAGCAGTACCCAATCGGACAGTCCTGGCTATGGCTACACCTTC
>NA|TRBJ2-7|many|TRBV10-3
CAISPGGSYEQYF
TGTGCCATCAGCCCAGGGGGGAGTTACGAGCAGTACTTC
>NA|TRBJ1-2|many|TRBV27
CASSPLAMRSTYGYTF
TGTGCCAGCAGTCCCCTTGCGATGAGATCCACCTATGGCTACACCTTC
>NA|TRBJ1-5|many|TRBV2
CASSDLRPGSQPQHF
TGTGCCAGCAGTGACCTAAGGCCCGGCAGTCAGCCCCAGCATTTT
>TRBD2|TRBJ2-3|many|TRBV29-1
CSVGPAGGQGDTQYF
TGCAGCGTTGGACCAGCGGGGGGGCAGGGAGATACGCAGTATTTT
>NA|TRBJ1-2|many|TRBV20-1
CSASVQSLNYGYTF
TGCAGTGCTAGTGTGCAATCTCTTAACTATGGCTACACCTTC
>NA|TRBJ2-2|many|TRBV18
CASTPGGNTGELFF
TGTGCCAGCACCCCCGGAGGGAACACCGGGGAGCTGTTTTTT
>TRBD1|TRBJ2-4|many|TRBV5-1
CASSSEVQGNIQYF
TGCGCCAGCAGCTCCGAGGTACAGGGGAACATTCAGTACTTC
>TRBD1|TRBJ1-6|many|TRBV11-2
CASSSGQGLEALHF
TGTGCCAGCAGCTCGGGACAGGGGCTCGAAGCCCTCCACTTT
>NA|TRBJ2-7|many|TRBV7-8
CASSLEGSFDEQYF
TGTGCCAGCAGCTTAGAGGGTAGCTTCGACGAGCAGTACTTC
>NA|TRBJ2-2|many|TRBV3-1
CASSQWDSNTGELFF
TGTGCCAGCAGCCAATGGGATTCTAACACCGGGGAGCTGTTTTTT
>NA|TRBJ1-1|NA|TRBV29-1
CSADRNAEAFF
TGCAGCGCGGACAGAAACGCTGAAGCTTTCTTT
>TRBD2|TRBJ2-7|NA|TRBV7-2
CASSLAYVAGLYEQCF
TGTGCCAGCAGCTTAGCGTATGTAGCGGGACTGTACGAGCAGTGCTTC
>NA|TRBJ2-5|few|TRBV9
CASSLGLLHSNPYQETQYF
TGTGCCAGCAGCCTAGGCTTACTCCATTCTAACCCGTACCAAGAGACCCAGTACTTC
>NA|TRBJ2-3|many|TRBV6-1
CASSQGFSDTQYF
TGTGCCAGCAGTCAAGGGTTCTCAGATACGCAGTATTTT
>TRBD2|TRBJ2-1|NA|TRBV6-5
CASSYTSGGSPYNEQFF
TGTGCCAGCAGTTACACTAGCGGGGGGTCTCCGTACAATGAGCAGTTCTTC
>TRBD1|TRBJ2-5|many|TRBV6-1
CASRWDSQETQYF
TGTGCCAGCAGGTGGGACAGTCAAGAGACCCAGTACTTC
>TRBD2|TRBJ2-5|many|TRBV5-8
CASSFGSGKQETQYF
TGTGCCAGCAGCTTTGGAAGCGGGAAGCAAGAGACCCAGTACTTC
>TRBD2|TRBJ2-7|NA|TRBV9
CASSVGASGRKEQYF
TGTGCCAGCAGCGTCGGGGCTAGCGGGAGGAAAGAGCAGTACTTC